The 25 T cell receptor beta chains presented below share a single source sample, sequenced in a study of response to subunit inactivated influenza vaccine. TCRdb independently ran MiXCR on the RT-PCR reads; one entry per CDR3 protein. The table shows hundreds of thousands of distinct CDR3 sequences, with about a fifth occurring only once. The input for sequencing was PBMCs from blood, taken about 5 days after vaccination. The source is a man aged 45 to 65 who received an inactivated influenza vaccine.

This clonotype was counted only a few times. V is TRBV29-1 and J is TRBJ1-1; TRBD1 might be the D (5 bases). Germline V lookup: CDR1 SQVTM, CDR2 ANQGSEA. The CDR3 runs to 13 residues. V was pared by 7 bases and J by 0 bases, with 12 bases between. CDR3 nucleotide sequence: TGCAGCGCTTCGGGGGTACTGAACACTGAAGCTTTCTTT. It encodes CSASGVLNTEAFF. The whole variable domain, remainder taken from reference TRBV29-1 and TRBJ1-1, is SAVISQKPSRDICQRGTSLTIQCQVDSQVTMMFWYRQQPGQSLTLIATANQGSEATYESGFVIDKFPISRPNLTFSTLTVSNMSPEDSSIYLCSASGVLNTEAFFGQGTRLTVV.

The chain has TRBV7-6 and TRBJ2-5; D remains ambiguous. With 0 bases removed from V and 2 bases from J, the gap between germline ends came to 10 bases. This CDR3 is 15 amino acids long. From germline, CDR1 is SGHVS and CDR2 FNYEAQ. CDR3 sequence reads: CASSLATSVQETQYF. The CDR3 DNA is TGTGCCAGCAGCTTAGCGACCAGCGTGCAAGAGACCCAGTACTTC.

This clonotype was seen a handful of times. The chain combines TRBV6-2 or TRBV6-3 with TRBJ2-1; 9 bases are shared with TRBD2. After removal of 6 bases from V and 9 bases from J, the junction contained 9 bases not matched to a gene. This CDR3 has 14 amino acids. Germline CDR1 reads MNHEY; CDR2 reads SVGEGT. CDR3 amino acids: CASSRGLASGEQFF. CDR3 coding DNA: TGTGCCAGCAGCCGGGGACTAGCCTCCGGTGAGCAGTTCTTC.

V gene TRBV7-2 combines with J gene TRBJ2-7, with 13 positions matching TRBD2. V shed 5 bases, J shed 4 bases, and the junction held 11 bases outside the gene matches. The CDR3 is made up of 17 amino acids. Looked up from germline, CDR1 is SGHTA and CDR2 is FQGNSA. CDR3 coding DNA: TGTGCCAGCAGCCCAATGGCAGGACTAGCGGGAGAATACGAGCAGTACTTC. Its translation: CASSPMAGLAGEYEQYF.

The chain has TRBV9 and TRBJ2-3; D gene ambiguous. The germline V and J ends were trimmed by 0 bases and 4 bases, with 9 bases remaining between them. CDR1 is SGDLS and CDR2 is YYNGEE in the germline V gene. The CDR3 sequence is 14 residues long. In DNA form, the CDR3 reads TGTGCCAGCAGCGTAGGCATAGCCCCAGATACGCAGTATTTT. It yields the protein CASSVGIAPDTQYF.

J is TRBJ1-2 and V is TRBV20-1; the match to TRBD1 covers 9 bases. Germline loops: CDR1 DFQATT, CDR2 SNEGSKA (reference sequence). The CDR3 is made up of 17 amino acids. Trimming took 2 bases from V and 1 from J; bases not matched to a gene: 11. Here the CDR3 reads CSARSLGTGRNNYGYTF. For the CDR3, the DNA is TGCAGTGCTAGAAGTCTAGGGACAGGGCGTAATAACTATGGCTACACCTTC.

This clonotype has more than one count but fewer than ten. The chain couples TRBV11-2 to TRBJ1-5; D may be TRBD1 (6 bases). Germline CDR1 and CDR2: SGHAT and FQNNGV. The CDR3 is 17 residues long. V lost 7 bases and J 0 bases, leaving 19 bases between the germline ends. As DNA, the CDR3 is TGTGCCAGCACCACCTTAGGGGACAACCATAGCAATCAGCCCCAGCATTTT. The encoded protein is CASTTLGDNHSNQPQHF. The whole variable domain, filled in from reference TRBV11-2 and TRBJ1-5, reads EAGVAQSPRYKIIEKRQSVAFWCNPISGHATLYWYQQILGQGPKLLIQFQNNGVVDDSQLPKDRFSAERLKGVDSTLKIQPAKLEDSAVYLCASTTLGDNHSNQPQHFGDGTRLSIL.

The gene calls are TRBV18 and TRBJ2-5, with D possibly being TRBD2 (6 bases). Germline V gene data show CDR1 as KGHSH and CDR2 as LQKENI. V was cut by 1 base and J by 2 bases, with 14 bases left in between. This CDR3 comprises 16 residues. DNA of the CDR3: TGTGCCAGCTCACCACGGGAGGATGTTGGGCAAGAGACCCAGTACTTC. This encodes CASSPREDVGQETQYF.

This clonotype was detected only once. The chain links TRBV29-1 to TRBJ2-3, with TRBD2 matching 7 bases. The CDR3 is 16 residues long. Germline CDR1 SQVTM, CDR2 ANQGSEA. With V trimmed by 0 bases and J by 5 bases, 11 bases remained unmatched. Here the CDR3 DNA reads TGCAGCGTTGAAGAGGTGGCACTAGCGAGGCGAGATACGCAGTATTTT. Amino acid sequence: CSVEEVALARRDTQYF.

The rearrangement joins TRBV9 to TRBJ1-5; D is unresolved. This CDR3 is built from 16 residues. V was clipped by 0 bases and J by 5 bases, with 15 bases between them. The V gene's germline CDR1 is SGDLS and CDR2 YYNGEE. CDR3 nucleotides: TGTGCCAGCAGCGTAGATGGGAATGCAGGCCATCAGCCCCAGCATTTT. The encoded protein is CASSVDGNAGHQPQHF.

This clonotype was observed a handful of times. The rearrangement joins TRBV9 to TRBJ2-2, with TRBD1 as a possible D gene (6 bases). Looked up from germline, CDR1 is SGDLS and CDR2 is YYNGEE. Deletions cut 5 bases from V and 7 bases from J, with 9 bases between. The CDR3 contains 12 residues. The CDR3 region is CASSWGRGELFF. DNA for the CDR3: TGTGCCAGCAGTTGGGGGCGCGGGGAGCTGTTTTTT.

This clonotype has only a few counts. The chain uses TRBV5-6 and TRBJ2-1; TRBD1 matches at 7 bases. The trim removed 4 bases at V and 8 bases at J, leaving 9 bases unmatched. CDR3 length: 14 residues. CDR1 is SGHDT and CDR2 is YYEEEE in the germline V gene. The CDR3 region is CASSHLKGGYEQFF. As DNA, the CDR3 is TGTGCCAGCAGCCATCTCAAAGGGGGCTATGAGCAGTTCTTC.

This clonotype was seen a handful of times. This chain links TRBV10-3 with TRBJ2-1; unclear D gene. The length of the CDR3 is 14 residues. Germline-derived CDR1 and CDR2 are ENHRY and SYGVKD. The germline V and J ends were trimmed by 6 bases and 0 bases, with 9 bases remaining between them. The CDR3 loop is CAIRAESSYNEQFF. The CDR3 DNA is TGTGCCATCAGGGCCGAGAGCTCCTACAATGAGCAGTTCTTC.

This rearrangement joins TRBV6-2 or TRBV6-3 to TRBJ2-1, with 15 nucleotides matching TRBD2. The germline V gene has CDR1 MNHEY and CDR2 SVGEGT. Trimming removed 6 bases from V and 0 bases from J; junction bases left unmatched: 15. CDR3 length equals 21 residues. The CDR3 region is CASRPISGTSGGPSSYNEQFF. In DNA form, the CDR3 reads TGTGCCAGCAGACCTATATCCGGGACTAGCGGGGGGCCGAGCTCCTACAATGAGCAGTTCTTC.

This clonotype was seen a few times. The chain couples TRBV7-9 to TRBJ2-1; 10 positions agree with TRBD2. CDR1 and CDR2 (germline): SEHNR, FQNEAQ (reference sequence). The CDR3 has 16 residues. Unmatched junction bases numbered 6, after V lost 6 bases and J lost 1 base. In nucleotides, the CDR3 is TGTGCCAGCAGGCCTAGCGGGGGACCTTCCTACAATGAGCAGTTCTTC. Its translation: CASRPSGGPSYNEQFF.

This clonotype was counted ten times or more. The chain recombines TRBV27 with TRBJ1-2; unclear D gene. The germline V and J ends were trimmed by 6 bases and 8 bases, with 10 bases remaining between them. CDR1 is MNHEY, CDR2 SMNVEV, per germline (reference sequence). The CDR3 has 11 residues. The CDR3 region has the DNA TGTGCCAGCAGGGGTGGAAGCGGCTACACCTTC. Protein sequence: CASRGGSGYTF.

This clonotype was seen only a few times. The chain combines TRBV2 with TRBJ1-2; TRBD1 agrees at 9 bases. V lost 9 bases and J lost 5; bases outside the gene matches: 7. The CDR3 contains 13 residues. Per the germline V gene, CDR1 is SNHLY and CDR2 is FYNNEI. This CDR3 is CARRQGEGYGYTF. For the CDR3, the DNA is TGTGCCAGACGACAGGGGGAAGGGTATGGCTACACCTTC.

This clonotype was observed a few times. The rearrangement links TRBV12-3 or TRBV12-4 to TRBJ2-7; TRBD1 might be the D (5 bases). Deletions cut 6 bases from V and 5 bases from J, with 11 bases between. This CDR3 contains 12 residues. The CDR3 spells CASRNTGHEQYF. CDR3 coding DNA: TGTGCCAGCAGAAATACAGGACACGAGCAGTACTTC.

The V and J genes are TRBV6-2 or TRBV6-3 and TRBJ1-1; 8 nucleotides align to TRBD1. CDR1 and CDR2 from the germline V gene are MNHEY and SVGEGT. CDR3 size: 18 residues. The V and J ends lost 6 bases and 0 bases, in that order; junction bases with no gene match: 15. The chain's CDR3 is CASSQPEDRGSVNTEAFF. CDR3 bases: TGTGCCAGCAGCCAACCGGAAGACAGGGGATCGGTGAACACTGAAGCTTTCTTT.

The chain carries TRBV5-4 and TRBJ2-3; the D gene is possibly TRBD2 (7 bases). The CDR3 has 19 amino acids. The germline V gene has CDR1 SGHNT and CDR2 YYREEE (reference sequence). The V end lost 0 bases, the J end lost 2 bases, and 22 bases lay between the germline ends. In DNA, the CDR3 is TGTGCCAGCAGCTTGGAAGGAGCGGGACATGGGGCTTACACAGATACGCAGTATTTT. Protein sequence: CASSLEGAGHGAYTDTQYF.

The chain carries TRBV24-1 and TRBJ2-2; a possible D gene is TRBD2 (6 bases). V was shortened by 7 bases and J by 0 bases, with 11 bases between the two germline ends. This CDR3 comprises 15 residues. Germline V gives CDR1 KGHDR, CDR2 SFDVKD. The CDR3 reads CATRVSGPNTGELFF. CDR3 coding DNA: TGTGCCACCAGGGTTAGCGGACCGAACACCGGGGAGCTGTTTTTT.

This clonotype was detected a few times. The chain uses TRBV5-1 and TRBJ2-2; TRBD2 aligns across 12 bases. The germline CDR1 and CDR2 sequences are SGHRS and YFSETQ. This CDR3 spans 16 amino acids. V lost 4 bases to trimming and J lost 4 bases; unmatched junction nucleotides: 5. Written as DNA, the CDR3 is TGCGCCAGCAGCAAGACTAGCGGGAGCGGCACCGGGGAGCTGTTTTTT. Its protein product is CASSKTSGSGTGELFF.

The chain links TRBV12-3 or TRBV12-4 to TRBJ1-1; D not resolved. V was shortened by 6 bases and J by 4 bases, with 12 bases between the two germline ends. The CDR3 contains 13 residues. CDR3 nucleotide sequence: TGTGCCAGCAGGGGTCCAGGATTCACTGAAGCTTTCTTT. This sequence encodes CASRGPGFTEAFF.

This clonotype was detected only a few times. The V call is TRBV24-1, the J call TRBJ2-5; D is uncertain. CDR3 length: 16 amino acids. CDR1 and CDR2 (germline): KGHDR, SFDVKD. Trimming removed 4 bases at V and 4 bases at J, with 18 bases between. CDR3 in amino acids: CATSEGRSYARETQYF. The CDR3 DNA follows: TGTGCCACCAGTGAGGGTCGGAGCTACGCCAGAGAGACCCAGTACTTC.

This rearrangement joins TRBV27 to TRBJ2-7, with D uncertain. The CDR3 runs to 12 residues. With 5 bases removed from V and 5 bases from J, the gap between germline ends came to 10 bases. Germline V gives CDR1 MNHEY, CDR2 SMNVEV (reference sequence). The CDR3 here is CASSPRRDEQYF. CDR3 in DNA: TGTGCCAGCAGTCCCCGACGGGACGAGCAGTACTTC.